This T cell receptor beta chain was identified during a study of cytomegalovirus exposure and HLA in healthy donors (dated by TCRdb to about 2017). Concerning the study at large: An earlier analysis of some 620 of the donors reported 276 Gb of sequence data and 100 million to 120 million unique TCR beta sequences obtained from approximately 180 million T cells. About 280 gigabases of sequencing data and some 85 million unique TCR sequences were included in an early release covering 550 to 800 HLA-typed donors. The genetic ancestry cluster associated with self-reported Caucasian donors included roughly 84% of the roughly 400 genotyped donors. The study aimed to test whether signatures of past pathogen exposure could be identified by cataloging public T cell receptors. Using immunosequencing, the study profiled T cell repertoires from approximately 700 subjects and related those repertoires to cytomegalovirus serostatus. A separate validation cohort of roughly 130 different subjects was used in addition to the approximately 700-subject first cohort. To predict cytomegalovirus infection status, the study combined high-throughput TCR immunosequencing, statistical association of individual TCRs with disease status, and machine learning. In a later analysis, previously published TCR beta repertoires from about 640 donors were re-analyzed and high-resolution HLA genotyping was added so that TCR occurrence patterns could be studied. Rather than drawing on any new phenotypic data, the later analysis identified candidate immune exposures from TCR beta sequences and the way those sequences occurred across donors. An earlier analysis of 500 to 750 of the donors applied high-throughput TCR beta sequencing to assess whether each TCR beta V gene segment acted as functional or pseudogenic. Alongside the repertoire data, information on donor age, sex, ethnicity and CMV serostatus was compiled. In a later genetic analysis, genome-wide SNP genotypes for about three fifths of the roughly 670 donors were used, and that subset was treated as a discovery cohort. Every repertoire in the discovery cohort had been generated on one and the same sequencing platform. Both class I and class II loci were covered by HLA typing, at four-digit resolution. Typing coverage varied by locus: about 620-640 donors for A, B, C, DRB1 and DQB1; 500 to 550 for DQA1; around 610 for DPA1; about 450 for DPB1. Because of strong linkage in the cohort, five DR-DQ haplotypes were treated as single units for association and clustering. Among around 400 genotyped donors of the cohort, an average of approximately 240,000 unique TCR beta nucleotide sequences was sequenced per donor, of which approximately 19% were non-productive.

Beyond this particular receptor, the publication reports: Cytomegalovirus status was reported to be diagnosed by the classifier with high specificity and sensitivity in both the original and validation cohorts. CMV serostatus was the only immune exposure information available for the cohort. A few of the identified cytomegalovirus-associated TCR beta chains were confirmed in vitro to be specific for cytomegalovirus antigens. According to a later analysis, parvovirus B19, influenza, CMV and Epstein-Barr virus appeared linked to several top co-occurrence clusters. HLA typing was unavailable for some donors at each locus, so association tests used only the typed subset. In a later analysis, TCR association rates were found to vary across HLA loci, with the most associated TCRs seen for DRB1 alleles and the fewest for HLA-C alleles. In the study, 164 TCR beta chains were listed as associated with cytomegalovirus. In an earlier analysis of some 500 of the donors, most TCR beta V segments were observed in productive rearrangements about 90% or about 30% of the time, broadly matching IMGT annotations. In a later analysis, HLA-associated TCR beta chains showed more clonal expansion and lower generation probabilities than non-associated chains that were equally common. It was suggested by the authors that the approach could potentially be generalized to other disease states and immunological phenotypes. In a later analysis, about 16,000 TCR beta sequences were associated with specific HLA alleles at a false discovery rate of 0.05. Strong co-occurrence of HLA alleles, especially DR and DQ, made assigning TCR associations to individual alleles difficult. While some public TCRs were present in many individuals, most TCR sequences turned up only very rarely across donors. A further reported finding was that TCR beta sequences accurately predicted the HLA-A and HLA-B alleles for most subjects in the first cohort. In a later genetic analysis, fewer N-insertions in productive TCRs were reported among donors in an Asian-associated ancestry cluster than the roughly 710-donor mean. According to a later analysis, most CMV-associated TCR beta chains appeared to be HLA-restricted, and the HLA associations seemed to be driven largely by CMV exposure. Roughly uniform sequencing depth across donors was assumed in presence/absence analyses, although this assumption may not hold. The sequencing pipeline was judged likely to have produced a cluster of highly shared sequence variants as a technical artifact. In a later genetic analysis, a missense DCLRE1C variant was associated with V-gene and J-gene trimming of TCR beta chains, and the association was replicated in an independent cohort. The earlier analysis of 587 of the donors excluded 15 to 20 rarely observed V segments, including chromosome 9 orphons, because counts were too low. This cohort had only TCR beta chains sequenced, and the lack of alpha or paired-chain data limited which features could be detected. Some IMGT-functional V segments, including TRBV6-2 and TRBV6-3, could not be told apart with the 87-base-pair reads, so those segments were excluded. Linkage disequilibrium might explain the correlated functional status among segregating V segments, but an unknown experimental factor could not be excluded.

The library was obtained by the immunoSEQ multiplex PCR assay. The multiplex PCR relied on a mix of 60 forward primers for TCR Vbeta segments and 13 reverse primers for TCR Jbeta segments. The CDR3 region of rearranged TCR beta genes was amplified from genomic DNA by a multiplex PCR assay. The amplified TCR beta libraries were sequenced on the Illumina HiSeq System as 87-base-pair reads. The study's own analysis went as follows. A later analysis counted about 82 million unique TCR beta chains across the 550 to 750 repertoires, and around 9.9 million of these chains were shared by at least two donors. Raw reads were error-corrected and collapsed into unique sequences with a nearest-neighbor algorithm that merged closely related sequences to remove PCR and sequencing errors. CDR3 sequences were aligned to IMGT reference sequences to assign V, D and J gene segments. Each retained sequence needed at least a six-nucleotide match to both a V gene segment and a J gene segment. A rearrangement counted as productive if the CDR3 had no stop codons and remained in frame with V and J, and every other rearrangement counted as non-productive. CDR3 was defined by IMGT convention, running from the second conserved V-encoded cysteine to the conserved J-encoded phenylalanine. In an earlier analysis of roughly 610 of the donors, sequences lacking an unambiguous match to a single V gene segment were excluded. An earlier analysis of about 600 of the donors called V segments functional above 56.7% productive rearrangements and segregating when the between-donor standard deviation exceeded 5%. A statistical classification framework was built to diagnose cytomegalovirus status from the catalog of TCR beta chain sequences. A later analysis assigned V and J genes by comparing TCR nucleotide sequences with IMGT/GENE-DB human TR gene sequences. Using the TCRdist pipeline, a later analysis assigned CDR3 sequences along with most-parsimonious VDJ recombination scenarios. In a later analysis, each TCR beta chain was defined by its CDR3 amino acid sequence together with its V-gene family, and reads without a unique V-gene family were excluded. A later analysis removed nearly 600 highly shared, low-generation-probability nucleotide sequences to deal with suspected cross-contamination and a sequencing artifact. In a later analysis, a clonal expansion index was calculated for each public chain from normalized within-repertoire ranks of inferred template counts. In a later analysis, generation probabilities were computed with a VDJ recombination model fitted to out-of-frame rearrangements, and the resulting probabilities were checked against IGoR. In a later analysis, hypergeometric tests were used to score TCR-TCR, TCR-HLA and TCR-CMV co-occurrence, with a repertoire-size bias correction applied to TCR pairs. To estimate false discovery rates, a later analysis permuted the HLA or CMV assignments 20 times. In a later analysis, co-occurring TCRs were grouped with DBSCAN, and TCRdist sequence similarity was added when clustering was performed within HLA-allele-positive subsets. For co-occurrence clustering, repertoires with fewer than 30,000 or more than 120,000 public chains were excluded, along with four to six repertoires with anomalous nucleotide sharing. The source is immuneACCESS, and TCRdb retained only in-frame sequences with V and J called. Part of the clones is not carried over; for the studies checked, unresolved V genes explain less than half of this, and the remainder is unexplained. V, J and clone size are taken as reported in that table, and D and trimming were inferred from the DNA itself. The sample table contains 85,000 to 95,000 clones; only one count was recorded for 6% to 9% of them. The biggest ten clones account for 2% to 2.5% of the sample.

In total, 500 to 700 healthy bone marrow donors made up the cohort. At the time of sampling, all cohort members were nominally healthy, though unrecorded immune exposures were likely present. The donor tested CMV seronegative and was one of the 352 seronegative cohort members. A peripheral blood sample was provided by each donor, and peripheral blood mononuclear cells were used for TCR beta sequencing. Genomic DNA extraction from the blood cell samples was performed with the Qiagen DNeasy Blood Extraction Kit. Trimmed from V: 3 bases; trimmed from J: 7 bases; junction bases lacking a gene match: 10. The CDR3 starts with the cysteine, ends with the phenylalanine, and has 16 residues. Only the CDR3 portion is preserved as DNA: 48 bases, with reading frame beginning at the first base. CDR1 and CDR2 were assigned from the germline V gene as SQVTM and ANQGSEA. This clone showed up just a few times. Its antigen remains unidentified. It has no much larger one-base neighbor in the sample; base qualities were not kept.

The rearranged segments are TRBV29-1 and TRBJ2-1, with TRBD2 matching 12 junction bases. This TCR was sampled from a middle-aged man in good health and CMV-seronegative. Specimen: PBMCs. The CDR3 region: CSVEALAGGPGNEQFF. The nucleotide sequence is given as TGCAGCGTTGAGGCGCTAGCGGGAGGGCCGGGGAATGAGCAGTTCTTC.